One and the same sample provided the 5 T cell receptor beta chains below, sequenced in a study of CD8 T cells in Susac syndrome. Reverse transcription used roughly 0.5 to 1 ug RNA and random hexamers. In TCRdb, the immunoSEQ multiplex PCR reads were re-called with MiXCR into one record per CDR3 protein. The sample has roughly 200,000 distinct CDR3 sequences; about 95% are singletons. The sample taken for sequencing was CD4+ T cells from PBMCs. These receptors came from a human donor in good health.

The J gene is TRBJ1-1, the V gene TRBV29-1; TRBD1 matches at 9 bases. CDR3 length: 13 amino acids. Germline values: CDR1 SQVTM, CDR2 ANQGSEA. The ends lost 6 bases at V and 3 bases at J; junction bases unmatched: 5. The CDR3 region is CSVRQGGDTEAFF. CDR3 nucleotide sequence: TGCAGCGTGAGACAGGGGGGTGACACTGAAGCTTTCTTT. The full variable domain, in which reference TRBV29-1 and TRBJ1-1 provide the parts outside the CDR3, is SAVISQKPSRDICQRGTSLTIQCQVDSQVTMMFWYRQQPGQSLTLIATANQGSEATYESGFVIDKFPISRPNLTFSTLTVSNMSPEDSSIYLCSVRQGGDTEAFFGQGTRLTVV.

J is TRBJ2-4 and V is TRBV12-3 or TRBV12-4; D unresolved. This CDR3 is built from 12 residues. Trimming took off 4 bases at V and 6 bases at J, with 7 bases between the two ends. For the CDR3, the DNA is TGTGCCAGCAGTTCGAGTGGAAACATTCAGTACTTC. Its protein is CASSSSGNIQYF.

The CDR3 DNA sequence: TGCGCCAGCAGCTTGGATCTAGCGGGTCCCAATGAGCAGTTCTTC. Translated, it gives CASSLDLAGPNEQFF. V usage is TRBV5-1 and J usage is TRBJ2-1; 8 bases are a match to TRBD2. The CDR3 covers 15 residues. Germline trimming cut 0 bases from V and 6 bases from J; bases unmatched to any gene: 5. Germline assignment: CDR1 SGHRS and CDR2 YFSETQ.

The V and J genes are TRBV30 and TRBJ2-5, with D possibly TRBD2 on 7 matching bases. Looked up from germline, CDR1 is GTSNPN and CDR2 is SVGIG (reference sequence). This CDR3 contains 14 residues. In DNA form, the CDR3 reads TGTGCTTCCTCGGGGGAGGGGGTGGTGAGGTCCCAGTACTTC. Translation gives CASSGEGVVRSQYF.

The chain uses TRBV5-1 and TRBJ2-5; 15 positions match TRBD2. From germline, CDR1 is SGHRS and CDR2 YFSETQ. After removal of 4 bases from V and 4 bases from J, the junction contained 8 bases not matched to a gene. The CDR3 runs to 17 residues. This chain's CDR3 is CASSSGLAGGPGETQYF. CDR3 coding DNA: TGCGCCAGCAGCAGTGGACTAGCGGGAGGGCCCGGAGAGACCCAGTACTTC.